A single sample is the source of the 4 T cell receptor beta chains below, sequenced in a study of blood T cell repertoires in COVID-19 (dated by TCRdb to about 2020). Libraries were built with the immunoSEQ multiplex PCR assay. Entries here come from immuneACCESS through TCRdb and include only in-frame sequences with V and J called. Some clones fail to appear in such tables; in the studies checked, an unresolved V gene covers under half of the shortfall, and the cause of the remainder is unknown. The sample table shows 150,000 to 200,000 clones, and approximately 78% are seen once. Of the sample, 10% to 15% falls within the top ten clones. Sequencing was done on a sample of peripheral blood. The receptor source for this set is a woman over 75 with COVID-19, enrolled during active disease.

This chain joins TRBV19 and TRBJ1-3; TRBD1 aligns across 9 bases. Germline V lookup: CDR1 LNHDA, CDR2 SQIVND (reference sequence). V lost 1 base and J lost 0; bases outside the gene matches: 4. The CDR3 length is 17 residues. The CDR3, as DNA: TGTGCCAGTAGTATAGGGACAGGGGCGTCCTCTGGAAACACCATATATTTT. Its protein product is CASSIGTGASSGNTIYF.

The CDR3, as DNA: TGTGCCAGCAGCTTAACTTGGCGGCTGACTGAAGCTTTCTTT. Amino acids: CASSLTWRLTEAFF. The V call is TRBV13, the J call TRBJ1-1, with D unclear. The CDR3 is 14 amino acids. Germline V gene sequence: CDR1 PRHDT, CDR2 FYEKMQ (reference sequence). Trimming stripped 2 bases from V and 5 bases from J, with 12 bases between.

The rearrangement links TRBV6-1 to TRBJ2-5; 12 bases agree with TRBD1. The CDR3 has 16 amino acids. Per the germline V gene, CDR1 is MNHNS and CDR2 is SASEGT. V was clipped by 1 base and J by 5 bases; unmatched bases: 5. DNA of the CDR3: TGTGCCAGCAGTGAAGGGGGGACAGGGGGCGGCGAGACCCAGTACTTC. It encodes CASSEGGTGGGETQYF.

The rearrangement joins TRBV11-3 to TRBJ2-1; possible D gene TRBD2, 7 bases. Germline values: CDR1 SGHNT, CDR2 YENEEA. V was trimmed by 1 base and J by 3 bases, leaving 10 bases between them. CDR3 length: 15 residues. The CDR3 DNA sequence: TGTGCCAGCAGCTTAGTAGGGGGGGACTACAATGAGCAGTTCTTC. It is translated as CASSLVGGDYNEQFF.